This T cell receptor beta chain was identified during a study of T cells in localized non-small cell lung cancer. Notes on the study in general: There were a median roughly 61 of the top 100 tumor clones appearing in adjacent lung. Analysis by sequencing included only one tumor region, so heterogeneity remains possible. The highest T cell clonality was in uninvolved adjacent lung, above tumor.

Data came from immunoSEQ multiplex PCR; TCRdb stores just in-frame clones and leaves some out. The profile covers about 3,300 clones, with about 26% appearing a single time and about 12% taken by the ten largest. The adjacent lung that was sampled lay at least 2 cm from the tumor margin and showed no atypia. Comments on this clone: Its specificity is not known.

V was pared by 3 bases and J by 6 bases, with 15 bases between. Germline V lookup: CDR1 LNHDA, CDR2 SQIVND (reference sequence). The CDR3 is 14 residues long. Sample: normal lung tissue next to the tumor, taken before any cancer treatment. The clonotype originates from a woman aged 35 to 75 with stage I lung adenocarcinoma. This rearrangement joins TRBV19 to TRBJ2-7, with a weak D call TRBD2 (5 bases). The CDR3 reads CASSIRGSEGEQYF. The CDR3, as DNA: TGTGCCAGTAGTATCCGTGGGAGTGAGGGCGAGCAGTACTTC.